The 24 T cell receptor beta chains reported below all come from one sample, sequenced in a study of blood T cell repertoires in COVID-19. TCRdb's table, derived via immunoSEQ multiplex PCR, lists solely in-frame clones and lacks some. Of 48,000 or so clones in the sample, over 65% were seen once. Source material: peripheral blood. All receptors derive from a woman aged 60-75 years with acute or convalescent COVID-19.

The CDR3 DNA follows: TGTGCCAGCAGTAGGGCTAGCGACTACAATGAGCAGTTCTTC. As protein: CASSRASDYNEQFF. The J gene is TRBJ2-1, the V gene TRBV27, with D maybe TRBD2 (6 bases). V dropped 5 bases and J dropped 3 bases, with 11 bases sitting between them. This CDR3 has 14 residues. Germline V gene data show CDR1 as MNHEY and CDR2 as SMNVEV (reference sequence).

The chain couples TRBV10-1 to TRBJ1-5, with TRBD1 matching 10 bases. Germline CDR1 is WNHNN and CDR2 is SYGVQD (reference sequence). With V trimmed by 2 bases and J by 7 bases, 14 bases remained unmatched. The CDR3 is 18 residues long. CDR3: CASSENEGQGPFGQPQHF. Here the CDR3 DNA reads TGCGCCAGCAGTGAGAACGAGGGACAGGGGCCATTCGGGCAGCCCCAGCATTTT.

This clone was seen a few times. This chain uses TRBV12-2 with TRBJ2-7; the table names TRBD2, a call not compared with the DNA. TRBV12-2 is deemed a pseudogene. The CDR3 loop spans 17 amino acids. CDR3 bases: TGTGCAAGTCGCTTAGCGCCAGCCGGAGGTCACGGACCCGAGCAGTACTTC. This gives the protein CASRLAPAGGHGPEQYF.

This chain uses TRBV6-5 with TRBJ2-1; TRBD2 agrees at 8 bases. V shed 5 bases, J shed 3 bases, and the junction held 3 bases outside the gene matches. The CDR3 has 14 amino acids. Per germline, CDR1 MNHEY and CDR2 SVGAGI. CDR3 loop: CASSLAGDYNEQFF. The DNA for the CDR3 is TGTGCCAGCAGTCTAGCGGGTGACTACAATGAGCAGTTCTTC.

This chain joins TRBV19 and TRBJ2-1, with D possibly TRBD1 on 5 matching bases. The V end lost 2 bases, the J end lost 7 bases, and 12 bases lay between the germline ends. There are 14 residues in the CDR3. From germline, CDR1 is LNHDA and CDR2 SQIVND (reference sequence). The CDR3 DNA is TGTGCCAGTAGTATAAGCAGGACATTAAATGAGCAGTTCTTC. Its translation is CASSISRTLNEQFF.

The V call is TRBV6-5, the J call TRBJ1-5; possibly TRBD1 for D (5 bases). Per the germline V gene, CDR1 is MNHEY and CDR2 is SVGAGI. This CDR3 comprises 15 residues. Deletions cut 6 bases from V and 0 bases from J, with 12 bases between. In DNA, the CDR3 is TGTGCCAGCAGGCAACAGGTCTATAGCAATCAGCCCCAGCATTTT. It is translated as CASRQQVYSNQPQHF.

The CDR3 nucleotides are TGTGCCAGCGGCGAGGGAGGGAACACTGAAGCTTTCTTT. It is translated as CASGEGGNTEAFF. V gene TRBV7-2 combines with J gene TRBJ1-1; D not resolved. CDR3 size: 13 residues. Germline CDR1 is SGHTA and CDR2 is FQGNSA. Trimming removed 8 bases at V and 1 base at J, with 11 bases between.

J is TRBJ2-4 and V is TRBV19, with D perhaps TRBD1 (5 bases). With 5 bases removed from V and 2 bases from J, the gap between germline ends came to 13 bases. Germline CDR1 is LNHDA and CDR2 is SQIVND (reference sequence). CDR3 length: 15 residues. The CDR3 region has the DNA TGTGCCAGTAGTCCACAGGTTTCGTCCAAAAACATTCAGTACTTC. It codes for CASSPQVSSKNIQYF. Filled out from reference TRBV19 and TRBJ2-4, the complete variable domain reads DGGITQSPKYLFRKEGQNVTLSCEQNLNHDAMYWYRQDPGQGLRLIYYSQIVNDFQKGDIAEGYSVSREKKESFPLTVTSAQKNPTAFYLCASSPQVSSKNIQYFGAGTRLSVL.

The CDR3 bases are TGTGCCAGTAGTCCCGGGGGTTACGAGCAGTACTTC. This encodes CASSPGGYEQYF. This sequence joins TRBV5-6 and TRBJ2-7, with a possible D match to TRBD2 (6 bases). This CDR3 has 12 residues. Germline loops: CDR1 SGHDT, CDR2 YYEEEE. V shed 8 bases and J shed 4 bases, with 13 bases lying between them. Using reference TRBV5-6 and TRBJ2-7 for the parts outside the CDR3, the full variable domain is DAGVTQSPTHLIKTRGQQVTLRCSPKSGHDTVSWYQQALGQGPQFIFQYYEEEERQRGNFPDRFSGHQFPNYSSELNVNALLLGDSALYLCASSPGGYEQYFGPGTRLTVT.

This chain joins TRBV6-5 and TRBJ2-2, with unresolved D. Germline CDR1 and CDR2: MNHEY and SVGAGI. This CDR3 contains 15 residues. V gave up 7 bases and J gave up 1 base, with 13 bases separating them. The CDR3 sequence is CASTRLSGNTGELFF. As DNA, the CDR3 is TGTGCCAGCACCCGACTGTCGGGGAACACCGGGGAGCTGTTTTTT.

V is TRBV29-1 and J is TRBJ2-1; 10 bases match TRBD1. Germline V gene lookup returns CDR1 SQVTM and CDR2 ANQGSEA. V lost 4 bases to trimming and J lost 8 bases; unmatched junction nucleotides: 8. The length of the CDR3 is 14 residues. The CDR3 bases are TGCAGCGTTGGGCCCACCGGGACAGGGGATGAGCAGTTCTTC. Translation gives CSVGPTGTGDEQFF.

The chain joins TRBV30 to TRBJ1-1; D is perhaps TRBD1 (5 bases). Germline lookup yields CDR1 GTSNPN and CDR2 SVGIG (reference sequence). Trimming took off 1 base at V and 0 bases at J, with 12 bases between the two ends. The CDR3 runs 15 residues. For the CDR3, the DNA is TGTGCCTGGAGTGAGGCTCAGGGAATGAACACTGAAGCTTTCTTT. Translation: CAWSEAQGMNTEAFF.

This chain joins TRBV7-3 and TRBJ2-7, with TRBD1 identical over 9 bases. Unmatched junction bases numbered 5, after V lost 5 bases and J lost 0 bases. CDR1 SGHTA and CDR2 FQGTGA come from the germline V gene. The CDR3 has 15 residues. The CDR3 nucleotides read TGTGCCAGCAGCCCGACAGGGGGGCCCTCCTACGAGCAGTACTTC. It encodes CASSPTGGPSYEQYF.

V gene TRBV5-4 combines with J gene TRBJ2-7; D is perhaps TRBD2 (6 bases). Germline CDR1 reads SGHNT; CDR2 reads YYREEE (reference sequence). The CDR3 is 15 amino acids. V dropped 0 bases and J dropped 5 bases, with 15 bases sitting between them. CDR3 sequence reads: CASSLAGGASNEQYF. The CDR3 nucleotides are TGTGCCAGCAGCTTGGCCGGCGGGGCCTCAAACGAGCAGTACTTC.

This chain's CDR3 is CASSFWGRATDTQYF. The CDR3 region has the DNA TGTGCCAGCAGCTTCTGGGGGAGGGCCACAGATACGCAGTATTTT. J is TRBJ2-3 and V is TRBV7-3, with TRBD2 matching over 7 bases. CDR1 is SGHTA, CDR2 FQGTGA, per germline. This CDR3 region has 15 residues. Losses at the gene ends were 3 bases for V and 2 bases for J; bases not matched to a gene: 5.

The CDR3 region is CASSLGGTGSEQYF. CDR3 sequence (DNA): TGTGCCAGCAGCTTAGGGGGGACAGGGAGTGAGCAGTACTTC. This sequence joins TRBV7-9 and TRBJ2-7, with 9 nucleotides matching TRBD1. V lost 1 base and J lost 7; bases outside the gene matches: 5. Germline-derived CDR1 and CDR2 are SEHNR and FQNEAQ (reference sequence). This CDR3 comprises 14 residues.

V is TRBV28 and J is TRBJ1-1, with unresolved D. With 2 bases removed from V and 1 base from J, the gap between germline ends came to 23 bases. The CDR3 covers 19 residues. The germline gives CDR1 MDHEN, CDR2 SYDVKM. DNA of the CDR3: TGTGCCAGCAGTTTAAGTAGAGGGAAATGGGGAGAGTCGAACACTGAAGCTTTCTTT. This translates into CASSLSRGKWGESNTEAFF.

The CDR3 coding sequence is TGTGCCAGCAGCTTATTAACAGGGAGCACTGAAGCTTTCTTT. Amino acids: CASSLLTGSTEAFF. The rearrangement joins TRBV7-2 to TRBJ1-1, with D tentatively TRBD1 (6 bases). The germline V gene has CDR1 SGHTA and CDR2 FQGNSA. V lost 2 bases to trimming and J lost 4 bases, with 11 bases between them. The CDR3 runs to 14 residues.

The rearrangement uses TRBV4-2 and TRBJ2-7; a possible D gene is TRBD1 (5 bases). Germline V CDR1 and CDR2: LGHNA, YNFKEQ. This CDR3 is 15 amino acids long. V lost 0 bases and J 2 bases, leaving 11 bases between the germline ends. The CDR3, as DNA: TGTGCCAGCAGCCAAGAATCTCAGGGCCCCTACGAGCAGTACTTC. This codes for CASSQESQGPYEQYF.

V gene TRBV11-2 combines with J gene TRBJ1-5; possible D gene TRBD1, 5 bases. This CDR3 is built from 15 residues. Germline V CDR1 and CDR2: SGHAT, FQNNGV. Trimming stripped 0 bases from V and 7 bases from J, with 13 bases between. The CDR3: CASSLDLQGRQPQHF. CDR3 coding DNA: TGTGCCAGCAGCTTAGATCTGCAGGGCCGACAGCCCCAGCATTTT.

The chain's CDR3 is CASSRGTDTQYF. CDR3 nucleotide sequence: TGTGCCAGCAGCCGAGGGACAGATACGCAGTATTTT. This rearrangement joins TRBV11-3 to TRBJ2-3, with D tentatively TRBD2 (5 bases). With 5 bases removed from V and 3 bases from J, the gap between germline ends came to 6 bases. Germline values: CDR1 SGHNT, CDR2 YENEEA. The CDR3 loop spans 12 amino acids.

This chain uses TRBV2 with TRBJ2-1; 7 positions match TRBD1. V lost 7 bases, J lost 3 bases, and 12 bases stayed unmatched. In germline, CDR1 is SNHLY, CDR2 FYNNEI. The CDR3 has 16 amino acids. This CDR3 reads CASTRNDRAFYNEQFF. The CDR3 DNA reads as TGTGCCAGCACCCGGAACGACAGGGCTTTCTACAATGAGCAGTTCTTC.

The genes are TRBV6-6 and TRBJ2-7; D uncertain. Between the trimmed V and J ends, which lost 5 bases and 3 bases, there was a span of 17 bases. Germline CDR1 MNHNY, CDR2 SVGAGI (reference sequence). This CDR3 contains 15 residues. CDR3: CASSPSRSTVYEQYF. The CDR3 nucleotides are TGTGCCAGCAGTCCAAGTCGGTCTACTGTCTACGAGCAGTACTTC.

The chain carries TRBV5-1 and TRBJ1-6; the match to TRBD1 covers 7 bases. In germline, CDR1 is SGHRS, CDR2 YFSETQ. V gave up 0 bases and J gave up 7 bases; unmatched junction bases: 4. This CDR3 spans 15 amino acids. This chain's CDR3 is CASSLEVRGNSPLHF. The CDR3 DNA sequence: TGCGCCAGCAGCTTGGAGGTCAGGGGGAATTCACCCCTCCACTTT.